A selection of T cell receptor beta chains follows, all from one sample in a study of T cells in Graves' hyperthyroidism and ophthalmopathy. TCRdb analysed the multiplex PCR reads with MiXCR anew, one entry per CDR3 protein. The sample records nearly 250,000 distinct CDR3 sequences, roughly 15% being singletons. Material: blood. Every receptor here comes from a woman aged 18-29 years with Graves' ophthalmopathy. CDR3s include the opening cysteine and the closing phenylalanine or tryptophan. The D gene is left open where the match is weak. Expanded clones are given a class, and other clones once, few, many or no size at all.

j_gene	d_gene	abundance	v_gene	CDR3nt	CDR3aa
TRBJ2-7	TRBD2	many	TRBV7-9	TGTGCCAGCAGCTTAGCGCAGCCGGGGGGGCGAGCCTACGAGCAGTACTTC	CASSLAQPGGRAYEQYF
TRBJ1-1	-	many	TRBV27	TGTGCCGGGGCAGGGGTGGGAGGCACTGAAGCTTTCTTT	CAGAGVGGTEAFF
TRBJ2-7	-	many	TRBV5-1	TGCGCCAGCAGCCTTAATACGGGGAACGCCGAGCAGTACTTC	CASSLNTGNAEQYF
TRBJ2-3	-	many	TRBV28	TGTGCCAGCAGCGAGGGTCGATTTACAGATACGCAGTATTTT	CASSEGRFTDTQYF
TRBJ2-1	-	few	TRBV6-4	TGTGCCAGCAGTGCGGGAGTGGGGTCCTACAATGAGCAGTTCTTC	CASSAGVGSYNEQFF
TRBJ2-7	TRBD2	many	TRBV12-3/TRBV12-4	TGTGCCAGCAGCGTAGGACTAGCCCTTGGGGAGCAGTACTTC	CASSVGLALGEQYF
TRBJ1-1	-	many	TRBV4-1	TGCGCCAGCAGCCAAGTCAGCCTGAACACTGAAGCTTTCTTT	CASSQVSLNTEAFF
TRBJ1-5	TRBD1	many	TRBV6-1	TGTGCCAGCAGCCCCGACAGGGGGAATCAGCCCCAGCATTTT	CASSPDRGNQPQHF
TRBJ2-1	TRBD2	many	TRBV5-4	TGTGCCAGCAGCTATCGACTAGCGGGAGTCCCCCAGGTTGGCTACAATGAGCAGTTCTTC	CASSYRLAGVPQVGYNEQFF
TRBJ2-1	TRBD2	-	TRBV28	TGTGCCAGCAACCCAACGGTGAGGACTAGCGGGGGGACAAGCCGGTCCGGTGAGCAGTTCTTC	CASNPTVRTSGGTSRSGEQFF
TRBJ1-3	-	many	TRBV30	TGTGCCTGGAGTGTCCCCCCAAGCAGTTGGACCATATATTTT	CAWSVPPSSWTIYF
TRBJ2-3	-	many	TRBV6-1	TGTGCCAGCAGTACCGGGAATGGGCAGTATTTT	CASSTGNGQYF
TRBJ2-2	-	-	TRBV11-3	TGTGCCAGCAGCCTACCGAGCGGGCCCCCCGGGGAGCTGTTTTTT	CASSLPSGPPGELFF
TRBJ2-1	TRBD2	many	TRBV20-1	TGCAGTGCTAGAACCTCGGCTAGCGGGATGTACAATGAGCAGTTCTTC	CSARTSASGMYNEQFF
TRBJ1-5	TRBD1	many	TRBV20-1	TGCAGTGCTAGAACCGGGACAGGGGGCAATCAGCCCCAGCATTTT	CSARTGTGGNQPQHF
TRBJ2-3	TRBD2	many	TRBV11-2	TGTGCCAGCAGCTTAGTAGCGGGGGCCACCACAGATACGCAGTATTTT	CASSLVAGATTDTQYF
TRBJ1-6	-	many	TRBV12-3/TRBV12-4	TGTGCCAGCAGTTCCCAGGGGAACTCACCCCTCCACTTT	CASSSQGNSPLHF
TRBJ2-1	TRBD2	many	TRBV12-3/TRBV12-4	TGTGCCAGCAGAGTAGCGGGATTTAACAATAATGAGCAGTTCTTC	CASRVAGFNNNEQFF
TRBJ2-1	TRBD2	-	TRBV9	TGTGCCAGCAGCGCTAACATAGCGGGTAGCTCCTACAATGAGCAGTTCTTC	CASSANIAGSSYNEQFF
TRBJ1-5	-	many	TRBV6-1	TGTGCCAGCAAATCGATGGGAGTGTATAGCAATCAGCCCCAGCATTTT	CASKSMGVYSNQPQHF
TRBJ2-3	-	many	TRBV27	TGTGCCAGCAGTTTGGGGCCGGCCGCGGGAGATACGCAGTATTTT	CASSLGPAAGDTQYF
TRBJ2-2	-	-	TRBV6-2/TRBV6-3	TGTGCCAGCAGTTACTCCTGGACTATCGGGGCCGGGGAGCTGTTTTTT	CASSYSWTIGAGELFF